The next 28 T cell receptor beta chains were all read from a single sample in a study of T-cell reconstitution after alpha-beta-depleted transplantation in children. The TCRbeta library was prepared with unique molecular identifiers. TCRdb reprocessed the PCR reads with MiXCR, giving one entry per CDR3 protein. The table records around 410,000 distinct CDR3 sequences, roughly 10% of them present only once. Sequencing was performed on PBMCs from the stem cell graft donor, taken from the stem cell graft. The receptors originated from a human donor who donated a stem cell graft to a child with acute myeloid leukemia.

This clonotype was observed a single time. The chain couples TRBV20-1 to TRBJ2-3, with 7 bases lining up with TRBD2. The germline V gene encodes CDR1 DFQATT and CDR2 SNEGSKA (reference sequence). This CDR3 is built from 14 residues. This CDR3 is CSSAPAGLTDTQYF. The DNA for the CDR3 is TGCAGCTCCGCCCCAGCGGGACTGACAGATACGCAGTATTTT.

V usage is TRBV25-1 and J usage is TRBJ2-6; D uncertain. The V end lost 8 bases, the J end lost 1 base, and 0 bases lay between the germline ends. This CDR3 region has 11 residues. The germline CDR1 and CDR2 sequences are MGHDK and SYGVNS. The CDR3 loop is CASSGANVLTF. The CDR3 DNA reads TGTGCCAGCTCTGGGGCCAACGTCCTGACTTTC.

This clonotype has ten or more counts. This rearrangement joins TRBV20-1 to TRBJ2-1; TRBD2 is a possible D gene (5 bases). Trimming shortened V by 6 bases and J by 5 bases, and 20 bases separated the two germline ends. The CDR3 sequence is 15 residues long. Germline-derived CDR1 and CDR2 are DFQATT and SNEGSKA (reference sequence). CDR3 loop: CSATRTRTANNEQFF. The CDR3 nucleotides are TGCAGTGCCACCCGTACTAGAACAGCTAACAATGAGCAGTTCTTC.

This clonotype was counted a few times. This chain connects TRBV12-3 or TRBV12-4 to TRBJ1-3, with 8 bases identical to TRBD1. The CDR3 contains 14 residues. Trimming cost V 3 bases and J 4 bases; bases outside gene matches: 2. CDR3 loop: CASSLAGGGNTIYF. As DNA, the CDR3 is TGTGCCAGCAGTTTGGCAGGGGGCGGAAACACCATATATTTT.

The CDR3 region is CASSSGLAGGAGYF. DNA of the CDR3: TGTGCCAGCAGCTCAGGACTAGCGGGGGGAGCCGGCTATTTT. This sequence joins TRBV5-5 and TRBJ2-3; 14 nucleotides align to TRBD2. The V gene's germline CDR1 is SGHKS and CDR2 YYEKEE (reference sequence). This CDR3 is built from 14 residues. V dropped 3 bases and J dropped 15; count of bases not matched to a gene: 9. The full variable domain, rest sourced from reference TRBV5-5 and TRBJ2-3, is DAGVTQSPTHLIKTRGQQVTLRCSPISGHKSVSWYQQVLGQGPQFIFQYYEKEERGRGNFPDRFSARQFPNYSSELNVNALLLGDSALYLCASSSGLAGGAGYFGPGTRLTVL.

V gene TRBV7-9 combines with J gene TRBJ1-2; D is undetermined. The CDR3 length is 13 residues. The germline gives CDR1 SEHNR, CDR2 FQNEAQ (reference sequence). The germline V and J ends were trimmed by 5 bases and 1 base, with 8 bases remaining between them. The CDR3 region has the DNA TGTGCCAGCAGCGGGTGGGGTAACTATGGCTACACCTTC. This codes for CASSGWGNYGYTF.

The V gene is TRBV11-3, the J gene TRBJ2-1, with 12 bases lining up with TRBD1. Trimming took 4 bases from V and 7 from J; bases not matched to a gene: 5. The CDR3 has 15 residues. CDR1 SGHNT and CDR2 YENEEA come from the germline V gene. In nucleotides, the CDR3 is TGTGCCAGCAGCTCCCGGGACAGGGGGCTTAATGAGCAGTTCTTC. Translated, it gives CASSSRDRGLNEQFF.

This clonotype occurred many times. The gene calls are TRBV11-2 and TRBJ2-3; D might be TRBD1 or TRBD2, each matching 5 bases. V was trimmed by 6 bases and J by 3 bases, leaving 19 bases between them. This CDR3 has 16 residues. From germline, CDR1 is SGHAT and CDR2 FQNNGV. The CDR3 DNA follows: TGTGCCAGCAGTTCATACCGGGACCAGAGAACAGATACGCAGTATTTT. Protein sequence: CASSSYRDQRTDTQYF.

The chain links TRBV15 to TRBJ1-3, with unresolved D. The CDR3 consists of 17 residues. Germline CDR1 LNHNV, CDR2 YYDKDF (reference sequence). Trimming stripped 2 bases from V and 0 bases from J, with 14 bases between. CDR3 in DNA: TGTGCCACCAGCAGATTTACAGCCCCGAGCTCTGGAAACACCATATATTTT. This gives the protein CATSRFTAPSSGNTIYF.

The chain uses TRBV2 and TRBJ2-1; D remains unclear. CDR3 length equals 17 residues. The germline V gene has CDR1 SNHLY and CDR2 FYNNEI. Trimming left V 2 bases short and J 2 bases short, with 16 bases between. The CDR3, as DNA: TGTGCCAGCAGTGAACTTTCAGCGTTCGGTGCCTACAATGAGCAGTTCTTC. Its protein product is CASSELSAFGAYNEQFF.

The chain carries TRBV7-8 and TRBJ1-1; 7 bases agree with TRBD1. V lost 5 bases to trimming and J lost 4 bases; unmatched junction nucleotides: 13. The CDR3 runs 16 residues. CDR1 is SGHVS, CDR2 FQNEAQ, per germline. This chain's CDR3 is CASSRILRTGITEAFF. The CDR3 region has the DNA TGTGCCAGCAGCCGGATACTTAGGACAGGAATCACTGAAGCTTTCTTT.

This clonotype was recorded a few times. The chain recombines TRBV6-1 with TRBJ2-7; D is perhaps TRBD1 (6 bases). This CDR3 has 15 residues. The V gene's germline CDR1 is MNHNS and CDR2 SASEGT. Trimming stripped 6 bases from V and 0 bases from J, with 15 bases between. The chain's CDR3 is CASSPGDPLSYEQYF. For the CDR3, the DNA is TGTGCCAGCAGCCCAGGGGATCCCCTCTCCTACGAGCAGTACTTC.

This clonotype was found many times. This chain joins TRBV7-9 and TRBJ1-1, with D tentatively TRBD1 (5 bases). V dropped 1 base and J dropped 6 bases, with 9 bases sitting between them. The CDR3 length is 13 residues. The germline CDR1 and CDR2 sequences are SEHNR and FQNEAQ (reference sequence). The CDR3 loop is CASSLEPGAEAFF. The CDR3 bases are TGTGCCAGCAGCTTAGAACCGGGGGCTGAAGCTTTCTTT.

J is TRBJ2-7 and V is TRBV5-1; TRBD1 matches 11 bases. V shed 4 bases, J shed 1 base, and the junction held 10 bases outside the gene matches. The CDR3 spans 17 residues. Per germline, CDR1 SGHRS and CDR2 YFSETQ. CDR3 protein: CASSPLGQGVISYEQYF. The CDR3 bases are TGCGCCAGCAGCCCACTGGGACAGGGGGTAATATCCTACGAGCAGTACTTC.

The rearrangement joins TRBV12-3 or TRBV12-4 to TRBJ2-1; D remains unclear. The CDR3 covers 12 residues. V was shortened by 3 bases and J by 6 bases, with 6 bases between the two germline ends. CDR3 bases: TGTGCCAGCAGTTTGAAGGTCAATGAGCAGTTCTTC. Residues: CASSLKVNEQFF.

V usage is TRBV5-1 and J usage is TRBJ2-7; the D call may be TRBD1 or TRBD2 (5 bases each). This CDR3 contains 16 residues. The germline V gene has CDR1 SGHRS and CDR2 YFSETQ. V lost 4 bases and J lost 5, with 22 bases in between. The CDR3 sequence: CASSRRPGNQGNEQYF. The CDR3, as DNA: TGCGCCAGCAGCCGCAGGCCGGGGAATCAGGGAAACGAGCAGTACTTC.

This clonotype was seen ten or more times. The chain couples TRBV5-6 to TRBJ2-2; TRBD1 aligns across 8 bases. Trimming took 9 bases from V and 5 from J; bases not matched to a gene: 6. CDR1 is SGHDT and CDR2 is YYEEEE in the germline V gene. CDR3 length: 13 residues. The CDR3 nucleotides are TGTGCCACGAACAGGGGGAGAACCGGGGAGCTGTTTTTT. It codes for CATNRGRTGELFF. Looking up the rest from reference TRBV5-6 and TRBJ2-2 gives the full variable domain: DAGVTQSPTHLIKTRGQQVTLRCSPKSGHDTVSWYQQALGQGPQFIFQYYEEEERQRGNFPDRFSGHQFPNYSSELNVNALLLGDSALYLCATNRGRTGELFFGEGSRLTVL.

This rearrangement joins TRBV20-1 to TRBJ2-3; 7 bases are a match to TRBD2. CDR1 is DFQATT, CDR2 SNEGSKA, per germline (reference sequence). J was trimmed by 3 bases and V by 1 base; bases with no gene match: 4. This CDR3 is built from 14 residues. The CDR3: CSARGTRGTDTQYF. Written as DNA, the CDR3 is TGCAGTGCTAGAGGGACTAGGGGTACAGATACGCAGTATTTT.

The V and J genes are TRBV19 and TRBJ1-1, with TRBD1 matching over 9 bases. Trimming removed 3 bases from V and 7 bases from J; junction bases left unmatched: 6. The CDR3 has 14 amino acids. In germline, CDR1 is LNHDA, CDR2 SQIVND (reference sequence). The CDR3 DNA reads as TGTGCCAGTAGTATTCGGACAGGGGAACTTGAAGCTTTCTTT. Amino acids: CASSIRTGELEAFF.

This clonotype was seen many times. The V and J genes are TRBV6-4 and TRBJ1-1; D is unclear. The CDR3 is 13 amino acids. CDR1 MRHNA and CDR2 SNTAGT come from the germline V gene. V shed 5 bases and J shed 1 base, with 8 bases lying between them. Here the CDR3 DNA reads TGTGCCAGCAGTTTTGGCGAGAACACTGAAGCTTTCTTT. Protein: CASSFGENTEAFF.

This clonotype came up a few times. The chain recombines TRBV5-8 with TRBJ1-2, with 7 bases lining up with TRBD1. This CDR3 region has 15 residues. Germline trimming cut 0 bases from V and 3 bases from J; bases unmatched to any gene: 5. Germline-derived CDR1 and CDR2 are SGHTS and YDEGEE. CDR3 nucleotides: TGTGCCAGCAGCTTGGCTCAGGGGGGGGACTATGGCTACACCTTC. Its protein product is CASSLAQGGDYGYTF.

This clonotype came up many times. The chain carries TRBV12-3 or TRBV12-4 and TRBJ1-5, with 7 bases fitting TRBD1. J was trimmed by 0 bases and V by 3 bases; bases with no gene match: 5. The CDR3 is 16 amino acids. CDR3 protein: CASSFLQGDSNQPQHF. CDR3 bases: TGTGCCAGCAGTTTTCTCCAGGGGGATAGCAATCAGCCCCAGCATTTT.

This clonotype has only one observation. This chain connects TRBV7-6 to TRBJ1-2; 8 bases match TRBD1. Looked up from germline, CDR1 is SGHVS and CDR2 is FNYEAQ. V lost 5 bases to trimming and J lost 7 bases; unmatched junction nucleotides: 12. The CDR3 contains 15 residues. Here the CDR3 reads CASSELQGALGGYTF. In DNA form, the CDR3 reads TGTGCCAGCAGCGAGTTGCAGGGGGCACTAGGTGGCTACACCTTC. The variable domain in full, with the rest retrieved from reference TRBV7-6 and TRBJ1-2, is GAGVSQSPRYKVTKRGQDVALRCDPISGHVSLYWYRQALGQGPEFLTYFNYEAQQDKSGLPNDRFSAERPEGSISTLTIQRTEQRDSAMYRCASSELQGALGGYTFGSGTRLTVV.

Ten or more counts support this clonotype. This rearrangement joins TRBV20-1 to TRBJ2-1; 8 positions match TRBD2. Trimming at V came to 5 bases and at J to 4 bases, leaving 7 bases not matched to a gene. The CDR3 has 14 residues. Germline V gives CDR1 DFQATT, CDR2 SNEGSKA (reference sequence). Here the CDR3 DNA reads TGCAGTGCTGGACCGGGACTAGGATACAATGAGCAGTTCTTC. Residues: CSAGPGLGYNEQFF.

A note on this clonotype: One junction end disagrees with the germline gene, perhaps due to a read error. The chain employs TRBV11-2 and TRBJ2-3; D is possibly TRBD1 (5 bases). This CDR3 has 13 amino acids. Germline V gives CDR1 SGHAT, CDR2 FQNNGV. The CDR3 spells CASSRAPTGTQYF. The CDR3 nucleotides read TGTGCCAGCAGCCGCGCACCCACAGGTACGCAGTATTTT.

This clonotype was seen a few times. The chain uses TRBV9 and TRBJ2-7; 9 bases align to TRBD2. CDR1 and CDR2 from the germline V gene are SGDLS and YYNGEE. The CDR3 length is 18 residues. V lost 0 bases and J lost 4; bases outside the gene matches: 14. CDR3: CASSVVVGLVAGVYEQYF. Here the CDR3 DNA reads TGTGCCAGCAGCGTAGTTGTAGGTCTGGTAGCGGGAGTTTACGAGCAGTACTTC.

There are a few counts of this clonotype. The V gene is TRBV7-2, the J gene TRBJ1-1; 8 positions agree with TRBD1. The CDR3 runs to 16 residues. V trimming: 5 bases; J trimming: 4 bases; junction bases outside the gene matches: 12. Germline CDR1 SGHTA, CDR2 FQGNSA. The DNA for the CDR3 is TGTGCCAGCAGCGGCGCGACAGGGGAAGGGGGCACTGAAGCTTTCTTT. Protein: CASSGATGEGGTEAFF.

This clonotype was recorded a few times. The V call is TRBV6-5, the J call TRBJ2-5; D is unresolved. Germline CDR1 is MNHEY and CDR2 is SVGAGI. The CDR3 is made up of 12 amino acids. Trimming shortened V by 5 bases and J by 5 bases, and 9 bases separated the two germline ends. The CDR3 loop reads CASSVTGETQYF. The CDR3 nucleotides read TGTGCCAGCAGTGTTACTGGCGAGACCCAGTACTTC.